Below, 14 T cell receptor beta chains from the same sample are listed, as sequenced in a study of blood T cell repertoires in COVID-19 (dated by TCRdb to 2020 to 2022). The library was made by the immunoSEQ multiplex PCR assay. TCRdb took over this immuneACCESS table, retaining in-frame rearrangements with V and J assigned. Such tables are incomplete; in checked studies, under half of the missing clones stem from an unresolved V gene, and the remainder is unexplained. In this sample the table shows about 150,000 clones, around 82% of which occur a single time. In total, the top ten clones hold 6.5% to 7.5% of the sample. The specimen was peripheral blood. The receptors originated from a man aged 80 or over with COVID-19, enrolled during active disease.

The J gene is TRBJ2-1, the V gene TRBV6-1; TRBD2 matches 8 bases. V lost 1 base and J lost 0; bases outside the gene matches: 5. CDR1 and CDR2 (germline): MNHNS, SASEGT. The CDR3 runs to 17 residues. CDR3 in DNA: TGTGCCAGCAGTGAAGGGGGCGGGGGGAGCTCCTACAATGAGCAGTTCTTC. This codes for CASSEGGGGSSYNEQFF.

This sequence joins TRBV7-2 and TRBJ1-3; TRBD1 matches at 10 bases. Trimming removed 5 bases from V and 4 bases from J; junction bases left unmatched: 8. The CDR3 totals 16 residues. The V gene's germline CDR1 is SGHTA and CDR2 FQGNSA. The CDR3 DNA sequence: TGTGCCAGCAGCATAACCGGGACAGGGGCGGGAAACACCATATATTTT. Protein: CASSITGTGAGNTIYF.

J is TRBJ1-1 and V is TRBV6-6, with 7 positions matching TRBD1. V lost 4 bases, J lost 2 bases, and 4 bases stayed unmatched. The CDR3 sequence is 14 residues long. CDR1 MNHNY and CDR2 SVGAGI come from the germline V gene (reference sequence). CDR3 amino acids: CASSLAGGNTEAFF. In nucleotides, the CDR3 is TGTGCCAGCAGTTTAGCAGGGGGTAACACTGAAGCTTTCTTT.

V gene TRBV6-2 or TRBV6-3 combines with J gene TRBJ1-1; 8 nucleotides match TRBD1. CDR3 length: 16 residues. In germline, CDR1 is MNHEY, CDR2 SVGEGT. The V segment lost 0 bases and the J segment 6 bases; nucleotides outside the gene matches: 9. CDR3 in amino acids: CASSYSRTGPGAEAFF. CDR3 sequence (DNA): TGTGCCAGCAGTTACTCCCGGACAGGGCCCGGGGCTGAAGCTTTCTTT.

The chain combines TRBV7-3 with TRBJ2-5, with 11 bases that match TRBD2. CDR1 and CDR2 (germline): SGHTA, FQGTGA. The junction had 3 bases not matched to a gene; V was cut back by 2 bases and J by 7 bases. The CDR3 is made up of 14 amino acids. For the CDR3, the DNA is TGTGCCAGCAGCTTATGGCTAGCGGGGGGGACCCAGTACTTC. Its translation is CASSLWLAGGTQYF.

This chain joins TRBV7-9 and TRBJ1-2; D not certain. The CDR3 sequence is 13 residues long. Germline-derived CDR1 and CDR2 are SEHNR and FQNEAQ (reference sequence). Trimming stripped 5 bases from V and 5 bases from J, with 12 bases between. CDR3 bases: TGTGCCAGCAGCCCGGACGGGATTTATGGCTACACCTTC. It translates to CASSPDGIYGYTF.

The genes are TRBV6-2 or TRBV6-3 and TRBJ2-5; the match to TRBD2 covers 13 bases. The CDR3 consists of 18 residues. V trimming: 6 bases; J trimming: 4 bases; junction bases outside the gene matches: 14. Germline V CDR1 and CDR2: MNHEY, SVGEGT. This chain's CDR3 is CASSPTSGGGLAVETQYF. The DNA for the CDR3 is TGTGCCAGCAGCCCTACTAGCGGGGGGGGCCTAGCGGTAGAGACCCAGTACTTC.

The V and J genes are TRBV19 and TRBJ1-2, with 7 bases aligning to TRBD1. V lost 2 bases, J lost 2 bases, and 2 bases stayed unmatched. Germline V gene sequence: CDR1 LNHDA, CDR2 SQIVND (reference sequence). This CDR3 has 14 residues. The CDR3 sequence is CASSIRGQNYGYTF. CDR3 sequence (DNA): TGTGCCAGTAGTATACGGGGACAGAACTATGGCTACACCTTC. The full variable domain, in which reference TRBV19 and TRBJ1-2 provide the parts outside the CDR3, is DGGITQSPKYLFRKEGQNVTLSCEQNLNHDAMYWYRQDPGQGLRLIYYSQIVNDFQKGDIAEGYSVSREKKESFPLTVTSAQKNPTAFYLCASSIRGQNYGYTFGSGTRLTVV.

The chain recombines TRBV5-1 with TRBJ2-5; possibly TRBD1 for D (6 bases). Germline-derived CDR1 and CDR2 are SGHRS and YFSETQ. V dropped 4 bases and J dropped 2 bases, with 15 bases sitting between them. The CDR3 length is 15 residues. The CDR3 coding sequence is TGCGCCAGCAGCCCTAACGGGACACCACAAGAGACCCAGTACTTC. Translating gives CASSPNGTPQETQYF.

As concerns this clone: Other DNA sequences of this sample code for an identical CDR3. DNA of the CDR3: TGTGCCAGCAGCCAGGACAGATCTGGTGGCTACACCTTC. Amino acid sequence: CASSQDRSGGYTF. This sequence joins TRBV6-5 and TRBJ1-2; maybe TRBD1 (6 bases). CDR3 length equals 13 residues. Germline V gene sequence: CDR1 MNHEY, CDR2 SVGAGI. The V end lost 6 bases, the J end lost 7 bases, and 15 bases lay between the germline ends.

The gene calls are TRBV19 and TRBJ2-1; 8 nucleotides align to TRBD2. This CDR3 comprises 15 residues. J gave up 0 bases and V 5 bases, and 3 bases lay outside the gene matches. The germline CDR1 and CDR2 sequences are LNHDA and SQIVND (reference sequence). The CDR3 coding sequence is TGTGCCAGTAGTCTTAGCGGGGACTCCTACAATGAGCAGTTCTTC. Translating gives CASSLSGDSYNEQFF. Complete variable domain (other parts from reference TRBV19 and TRBJ2-1): DGGITQSPKYLFRKEGQNVTLSCEQNLNHDAMYWYRQDPGQGLRLIYYSQIVNDFQKGDIAEGYSVSREKKESFPLTVTSAQKNPTAFYLCASSLSGDSYNEQFFGPGTRLTVL.

V and J are TRBV28 and TRBJ2-5; the match to TRBD1 covers 7 bases. The CDR3 loop spans 14 amino acids. CDR1 and CDR2 from the germline V gene are MDHEN and SYDVKM. V shed 4 bases and J 1 base; nucleotides not matched to a gene: 3. CDR3 amino acids: CASSSGQTQETQYF. The CDR3 DNA reads as TGTGCCAGCAGTTCGGGACAGACCCAAGAGACCCAGTACTTC.

The J gene is TRBJ1-5, the V gene TRBV27; 10 bases match TRBD1. The germline gives CDR1 MNHEY, CDR2 SMNVEV (reference sequence). V lost 10 bases and J lost 0; bases outside the gene matches: 6. The CDR3 is 15 amino acids. DNA for the CDR3: TGTGCCATCGGGGACAGGGGCTATAGCAATCAGCCCCAGCATTTT. This codes for CAIGDRGYSNQPQHF.

This clone occurred a few times. The genes are TRBV7-8 and TRBJ1-1, with 7 bases identical to TRBD1. The CDR3 totals 17 residues. The V segment lost 4 bases and the J segment 0 bases; nucleotides outside the gene matches: 11. Germline-derived CDR1 and CDR2 are SGHVS and FQNEAQ. The CDR3 region is CASSSRTGARMNTEAFF. The CDR3 DNA reads as TGTGCCAGCAGCTCCCGAACAGGGGCGCGAATGAACACTGAAGCTTTCTTT.